The 30 T cell receptor beta chains given below trace back to one sample, sequenced in a study of T cell responses to AZD1222 COVID-19 vaccine. TCRdb keeps only in-frame clones here, not all; method: immunoSEQ multiplex PCR. The table lists about 42,000 clones, around 89% of them singletons. This material consisted of peripheral blood, taken 28 days after the second AZD1222 dose. Source of these receptors: an adult who received the AZD1222 COVID-19 vaccine.

The chain employs TRBV7-2 and TRBJ1-2; D is unresolved. V was cut by 3 bases and J by 4 bases, with 9 bases left in between. The CDR3 loop spans 13 amino acids. Germline lookup yields CDR1 SGHTA and CDR2 FQGNSA. In DNA, the CDR3 is TGTGCCAGCAGCTTCACGGACGTCTATGGCTACACCTTC. Protein: CASSFTDVYGYTF.

The J gene is TRBJ2-3, the V gene TRBV7-2; 10 bases align to TRBD2. With 3 bases clipped from V and 3 bases from J, the junction kept 6 bases outside the gene matches. The germline CDR1 and CDR2 sequences are SGHTA and FQGNSA. The CDR3 runs 16 residues. CDR3 nucleotides: TGTGCCAGCAGCTTGGTTAGCGGGAGGATAACAGATACGCAGTATTTT. The encoded protein is CASSLVSGRITDTQYF.

V and J are TRBV5-1 and TRBJ1-2; D call uncertain. The germline V and J ends were trimmed by 0 bases and 0 bases, with 6 bases remaining between them. The CDR3 sequence is 14 residues long. The germline gives CDR1 SGHRS, CDR2 YFSETQ. The chain's CDR3 is CASSLDSTNYGYTF. CDR3 sequence (DNA): TGCGCCAGCAGCTTGGACAGCACTAACTATGGCTACACCTTC.

CDR3 in amino acids: CASRIDRTPNTEAFF. DNA of the CDR3: TGTGCCAGCAGAATCGACAGAACACCGAACACTGAAGCTTTCTTT. The chain couples TRBV27 to TRBJ1-1, with a tentative D call TRBD1 (5 bases). The ends were cut back, 6 bases at V and 1 base at J, with 15 bases in the middle. The germline V gene has CDR1 MNHEY and CDR2 SMNVEV (reference sequence). The CDR3 runs to 15 residues.

The V and J genes are TRBV12-5 and TRBJ2-7, with 8 bases aligning to TRBD2. The germline gives CDR1 LGHNT, CDR2 FRNRAP. The V segment lost 8 bases and the J segment 1 base; nucleotides outside the gene matches: 7. This CDR3 region has 14 residues. The DNA of the CDR3 is TGTGCTAGTTCCGGGGCGGGAGGATCCTACGAGCAGTACTTC. Encoded protein: CASSGAGGSYEQYF.

The CDR3: CASSQGKVGTPSSLGQYF. Here the CDR3 DNA reads TGTGCCAGCAGCCAAGGGAAGGTCGGGACACCGAGTAGTTTAGGGCAGTACTTC. The rearrangement links TRBV3-1 (or the pseudogene TRBV3-2) to TRBJ2-7, with TRBD1 as a possible D gene (6 bases). Germline CDR1 is LGHDT and CDR2 is YNNKEL (reference sequence). This CDR3 comprises 18 residues. V was pared by 1 base and J by 9 bases, with 28 bases between.

CDR3 amino acids: CASGEGGFGTDTQYF. CDR3 sequence (DNA): TGTGCCAGCGGGGAGGGCGGATTTGGCACAGATACGCAGTATTTT. This rearrangement joins TRBV9 to TRBJ2-3, with 7 bases matching TRBD2. This CDR3 has 15 residues. The V and J ends lost 7 bases and 1 base, in that order; junction bases with no gene match: 9. Germline V gene lookup returns CDR1 SGDLS and CDR2 YYNGEE. The full variable domain, rest sourced from reference TRBV9 and TRBJ2-3, is DSGVTQTPKHLITATGQRVTLRCSPRSGDLSVYWYQQSLDQGLQFLIQYYNGEERAKGNILERFSAQQFPDLHSELNLSSLELGDSALYFCASGEGGFGTDTQYFGPGTRLTVL.

This clone was observed a handful of times. The CDR3 reads CASRDRDRAAEAFF. The CDR3 DNA sequence: TGTGCCAGTAGGGACCGGGACAGGGCCGCTGAAGCTTTCTTT. The genes are TRBV19 and TRBJ1-1; 9 nucleotides line up with TRBD1. Germline lookup yields CDR1 LNHDA and CDR2 SQIVND (reference sequence). The CDR3 spans 14 residues. V trimming: 6 bases; J trimming: 6 bases; junction bases outside the gene matches: 8.

This clone has just one count. The chain employs TRBV7-3 and TRBJ1-1, with D possibly matching TRBD1 (6 bases). With 4 bases removed from V and 1 base from J, the gap between germline ends came to 19 bases. Germline-derived CDR1 and CDR2 are SGHTA and FQGTGA. The CDR3 sequence is 17 residues long. The chain's CDR3 is CASSSRGGRRGNTEAFF. The CDR3 coding sequence is TGTGCCAGCAGCTCCCGGGGGGGCCGACGTGGGAACACTGAAGCTTTCTTT.

A single count supports this clone. The gene calls are TRBV5-1 and TRBJ2-5; no firm D call. Germline V gene data show CDR1 as SGHRS and CDR2 as YFSETQ. The CDR3 is made up of 12 amino acids. Between the trimmed V and J ends, which lost 1 base and 1 base, there was a span of 2 bases. CDR3 amino acids: CASSLPQETQYF. The CDR3 DNA reads as TGCGCCAGCAGCTTGCCCCAAGAGACCCAGTACTTC.

The count of this clone is one. The chain joins TRBV27 to TRBJ2-7, with TRBD2 matching over 13 bases. CDR3 length equals 17 residues. Trimming took 5 bases from V and 2 from J; bases not matched to a gene: 9. The germline V gene has CDR1 MNHEY and CDR2 SMNVEV (reference sequence). The CDR3: CASSLNPGLAGTYEQYF. The CDR3 region has the DNA TGTGCCAGCAGTCTGAACCCGGGACTAGCGGGGACCTACGAGCAGTACTTC.

This clone showed up just once. The V and J genes are TRBV10-3 and TRBJ1-3; no definite D call. Germline assignment: CDR1 ENHRY and CDR2 SYGVKD. V dropped 8 bases and J dropped 0 bases, with 11 bases sitting between them. This CDR3 is built from 14 residues. This CDR3 is CAIREQTSGNTIYF. The CDR3 nucleotides are TGTGCCATCCGGGAACAGACCTCTGGAAACACCATATATTTT.

V is TRBV7-3 and J is TRBJ1-1; 8 bases align to TRBD1. The CDR3 is 14 residues long. The germline CDR1 and CDR2 sequences are SGHTA and FQGTGA. The trim removed 5 bases at V and 1 base at J, leaving 3 bases unmatched. This chain's CDR3 is CASSLGQANTEAFF. The CDR3 bases are TGTGCCAGCAGCCTGGGACAGGCGAACACTGAAGCTTTCTTT. Based on the CDR3 plus reference TRBV7-3 and TRBJ1-1, the full variable domain is GAGVSQTPSNKVTEKGKYVELRCDPISGHTALYWYRQSLGQGPEFLIYFQGTGAADDSGLPNDRFFAVRPEGSVSTLKIQRTERGDSAVYLCASSLGQANTEAFFGQGTRLTVV.

V gene TRBV14 combines with J gene TRBJ1-4; 10 positions match TRBD1. Germline values: CDR1 SGHDN, CDR2 FVKESK. CDR3 length equals 16 residues. Trimming took 2 bases from V and 5 from J; bases not matched to a gene: 5. This chain's CDR3 is CASSQPGGQGNEKLFF. As DNA, the CDR3 is TGTGCCAGCAGCCAACCCGGGGGACAGGGGAATGAAAAACTGTTTTTT.

In its sample, this clone was seen once. V is TRBV3-1 (or the pseudogene TRBV3-2) and J is TRBJ1-2, with TRBD1 identical over 9 bases. Germline lookup yields CDR1 LGHDT and CDR2 YNNKEL (reference sequence). Trimming removed 5 bases from V and 2 bases from J; junction bases left unmatched: 6. The CDR3 runs to 15 residues. The CDR3: CASSVADRGNYGYTF. The CDR3 coding sequence is TGTGCCAGCAGCGTTGCTGACAGGGGGAACTATGGCTACACCTTC.

This clone was counted between two and nine times. The V call is TRBV6-2 or TRBV6-3, the J call TRBJ2-7, with 7 bases aligning to TRBD2. V was pared by 6 bases and J by 3 bases, with 5 bases of the junction left unmatched. Germline CDR1 and CDR2: MNHEY and SVGEGT. The CDR3 consists of 13 residues. The CDR3 coding sequence is TGTGCCAGCAGACCTAGCGGAGGCTACGAGCAGTACTTC. It is translated as CASRPSGGYEQYF.

The J gene is TRBJ2-2, the V gene TRBV6-2 or TRBV6-3; the match to TRBD2 covers 8 bases. Per the germline V gene, CDR1 is MNHEY and CDR2 is SVGEGT. The CDR3 extends over 16 amino acids. V lost 5 bases to trimming and J lost 6 bases; unmatched junction nucleotides: 11. The CDR3 DNA reads as TGTGCCAGCAGTAGAGAGCGGGAGTGGGTGCCCGGGGAGCTGTTTTTT. Translating gives CASSREREWVPGELFF.

The chain has TRBV19 and TRBJ2-2, with D perhaps matching TRBD2 (6 bases). The CDR3 has 15 amino acids. V was shortened by 7 bases and J by 3 bases, with 15 bases between the two germline ends. Germline lookup yields CDR1 LNHDA and CDR2 SQIVND (reference sequence). The CDR3 sequence is CASTNMGDYTGELFF. CDR3 bases: TGTGCCAGTACCAATATGGGGGACTACACCGGGGAGCTGTTTTTT.

V usage is TRBV7-2 and J usage is TRBJ2-3; possible D gene TRBD2, 6 bases. The CDR3 has 14 residues. Germline CDR1 is SGHTA and CDR2 is FQGNSA. The V end was cut by 3 bases, the J end by 2 bases, with 9 bases between. CDR3 sequence (DNA): TGTGCCAGCAGCTTGGGACTGGTCACAGATACGCAGTATTTT. This codes for CASSLGLVTDTQYF.

The chain links TRBV19 to TRBJ1-5; 9 bases agree with TRBD1. The V gene end was trimmed by 4 bases and the J gene end by 6 bases; junction bases not matched to a gene: 10. This CDR3 has 16 amino acids. Germline CDR1 and CDR2: LNHDA and SQIVND (reference sequence). CDR3 DNA sequence: TGTGCCAGTAGTAGTTCCTCCGGGACAGGGTCTCAGCCCCAGCATTTT. It translates to CASSSSSGTGSQPQHF.

V is TRBV11-2 and J is TRBJ1-5; weak D call: TRBD1 (6 bases). CDR3 length: 17 amino acids. CDR1 and CDR2 (germline): SGHAT, FQNNGV. The ends were cut back, 0 bases at V and 6 bases at J, with 18 bases in the middle. CDR3 sequence (DNA): TGTGCCAGCAGCTTAGATGGGACACCTTCCCCCCCTCAGCCCCAGCATTTT. Protein sequence: CASSLDGTPSPPQPQHF. The variable domain in full, with the rest retrieved from reference TRBV11-2 and TRBJ1-5, is EAGVAQSPRYKIIEKRQSVAFWCNPISGHATLYWYQQILGQGPKLLIQFQNNGVVDDSQLPKDRFSAERLKGVDSTLKIQPAKLEDSAVYLCASSLDGTPSPPQPQHFGDGTRLSIL.

This chain links TRBV7-9 with TRBJ2-2, with 7 bases fitting TRBD2. Looked up from germline, CDR1 is SEHNR and CDR2 is FQNEAQ (reference sequence). The CDR3 is 16 amino acids. The J segment lost 5 bases and the V segment lost 5 bases, leaving 11 bases of the junction unmatched. DNA for the CDR3: TGTGCCAGCAGCACCCGGGGTAGCGGGTTTACCGGGGAGCTGTTTTTT. Its protein is CASSTRGSGFTGELFF.

The rearrangement links TRBV27 to TRBJ2-7; D not resolved. With 6 bases removed from V and 0 bases from J, the gap between germline ends came to 12 bases. In germline, CDR1 is MNHEY, CDR2 SMNVEV (reference sequence). The CDR3 has 14 residues. The CDR3 region is CASSRADVSYEQYF. CDR3 DNA: TGTGCCAGCAGCCGGGCAGACGTCTCCTACGAGCAGTACTTC.

CDR3 amino acids: CASSLEGPSYEQYF. The DNA of the CDR3 is TGTGCCAGCAGCTTAGAGGGTCCGTCCTACGAGCAGTACTTC. This chain uses TRBV7-2 with TRBJ2-7, with unresolved D. Germline assignment: CDR1 SGHTA and CDR2 FQGNSA. The CDR3 has 14 amino acids. Trimming pared 1 base from V and 1 base from J, leaving 8 bases between.

The chain uses TRBV7-8 and TRBJ1-2; 7 nucleotides match TRBD1. CDR3 length: 16 amino acids. V lost 5 bases and J lost 8; bases outside the gene matches: 17. Germline V CDR1 and CDR2: SGHVS, FQNEAQ. The CDR3 here is CASSPPLQGYLVGYTF. Written as DNA, the CDR3 is TGTGCCAGCAGCCCCCCCCTACAGGGGTACCTGGTCGGCTACACCTTC.

CDR3 residues: CASSLRGSTTNEKLFF. CDR3 bases: TGTGCCAGCAGCCTAAGAGGGAGTACAACTAATGAAAAACTGTTTTTT. V gene TRBV3-1 (or the pseudogene TRBV3-2) combines with J gene TRBJ1-4, with D uncertain. CDR1 is LGHDT and CDR2 is YNNKEL in the germline V gene (reference sequence). The CDR3 has 16 amino acids. Trimming stripped 4 bases from V and 0 bases from J, with 12 bases between.

The chain uses TRBV9 and TRBJ2-2, with TRBD2 as a possible D gene (5 bases). CDR3 length: 17 amino acids. Trimming took off 0 bases at V and 0 bases at J, with 12 bases between the two ends. The germline CDR1 and CDR2 sequences are SGDLS and YYNGEE. Here the CDR3 DNA reads TGTGCCAGCAGCGTAGACGGGGTCAGGACGAACACCGGGGAGCTGTTTTTT. It codes for CASSVDGVRTNTGELFF.

The rearrangement joins TRBV29-1 to TRBJ2-2, with TRBD1 identical over 7 bases. The junction had 1 base not matched to a gene; V was cut back by 2 bases and J by 1 base. The CDR3 sequence is 14 residues long. The germline V gene has CDR1 SQVTM and CDR2 ANQGSEA. CDR3: CSVERTGNTGELFF. DNA for the CDR3: TGCAGCGTTGAAAGGACAGGGAACACCGGGGAGCTGTTTTTT.

This clone was detected only once. The chain uses TRBV6-5 and TRBJ2-7; D unresolved. The CDR3 is 14 residues long. Trimming stripped 6 bases from V and 5 bases from J, with 17 bases between. The germline V gene encodes CDR1 MNHEY and CDR2 SVGAGI. CDR3 residues: CASRRASQANEQYF. For the CDR3, the DNA is TGTGCCAGCAGGCGAGCCTCGCAAGCAAACGAGCAGTACTTC.

V and J are TRBV7-3 and TRBJ2-7; TRBD2 agrees at 7 bases. The CDR3 extends over 14 amino acids. Germline V CDR1 and CDR2: SGHTA, FQGTGA. After removal of 5 bases from V and 3 bases from J, the junction contained 7 bases not matched to a gene. CDR3 sequence: CASSPSGDLYEQYF. CDR3 coding DNA: TGTGCCAGCAGCCCTAGCGGAGACCTCTACGAGCAGTACTTC.